This T cell receptor beta chain was recorded in a study of blood T cell repertoires in COVID-19. For the study at large: Acute and convalescent COVID-19 samples came from the United States, Italy and Spain. PBMCs, B-cell-depleted T cells, or T cells provided the cDNA or gDNA that made up the material.

This clone appeared a few times. With 3 bases clipped from V and 7 bases from J, the junction kept 2 bases outside the gene matches. The CDR3 extends over 13 amino acids. Germline V lookup: CDR1 SGDLS, CDR2 YYNGEE. Per the original data handling: Nucleated cell counts were estimated from reference gene primer amplification. Measured with immunoSEQ multiplex PCR; TCRdb has only the in-frame clones, and not every one. The V and J calls and clone size come from that table; D and trimming were worked out from the DNA. Here the sample spans over 120,000 clones, 85% to 90% being singletons. This chain connects TRBV9 to TRBJ2-1; the match to TRBD2 covers 9 bases. The sequencing sample was made of peripheral blood. The sequence derives from a man aged 55 to 69 with active or convalescent COVID-19. The CDR3 bases are TGTGCCAGCAGCGCCCTAGCGGGGAATGAGCAGTTCTTC. Translation: CASSALAGNEQFF.